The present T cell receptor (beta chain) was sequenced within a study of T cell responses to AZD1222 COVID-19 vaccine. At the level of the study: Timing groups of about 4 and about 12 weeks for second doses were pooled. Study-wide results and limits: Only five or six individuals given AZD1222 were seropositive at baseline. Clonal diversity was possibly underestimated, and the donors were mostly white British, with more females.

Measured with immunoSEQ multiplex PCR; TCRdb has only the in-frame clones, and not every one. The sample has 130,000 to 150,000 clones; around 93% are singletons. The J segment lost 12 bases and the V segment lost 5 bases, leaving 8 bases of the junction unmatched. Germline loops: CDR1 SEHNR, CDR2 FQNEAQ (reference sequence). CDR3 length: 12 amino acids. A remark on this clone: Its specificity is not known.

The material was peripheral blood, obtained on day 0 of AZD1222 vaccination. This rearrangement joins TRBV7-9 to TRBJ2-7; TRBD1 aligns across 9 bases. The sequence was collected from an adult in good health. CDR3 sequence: CASSPDRGSLYF. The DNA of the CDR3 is TGTGCCAGCAGCCCAGACAGGGGGAGTCTGTACTTC.